A single sample is the source of the 25 T cell receptor beta chains below, sequenced in a study of PD-1 blockade in classical Hodgkin lymphoma. Some clones are missing from TCRdb's copy, which holds only in-frame ones; the method was immunoSEQ multiplex PCR. The data contain 45,000 to 60,000 clones, about nine tenths of them seen just once; the ten biggest clones take up nearly 5%. Time point given: newly diagnosed, previously untreated cHL patient sample. Sample: peripheral blood mononuclear cells (PBMCs). The receptors stem from a human donor with classical Hodgkin lymphoma.

J is TRBJ2-5 and V is TRBV5-1; D ambiguous. V was pared by 3 bases and J by 5 bases, with 17 bases between. CDR3 length equals 15 residues. Germline loops: CDR1 SGHRS, CDR2 YFSETQ. This CDR3 is CASSSDPLNGETQYF. The CDR3, as DNA: TGCGCCAGCAGCTCGGACCCACTCAACGGGGAGACCCAGTACTTC.

The gene calls are TRBV7-9 and TRBJ1-2, with 9 positions matching TRBD1. Germline lookup yields CDR1 SEHNR and CDR2 FQNEAQ (reference sequence). This CDR3 is built from 15 residues. V dropped 3 bases and J dropped 6; count of bases not matched to a gene: 8. CDR3 sequence (DNA): TGTGCCAGCAGCTTGCATGGGACAGGGATCGATGGCTACACCTTC. Translated: CASSLHGTGIDGYTF.

The rearrangement uses TRBV27 and TRBJ2-1; D assignment may be TRBD1 or TRBD2 (6 bases each). Germline V gene lookup returns CDR1 MNHEY and CDR2 SMNVEV (reference sequence). The CDR3 extends over 14 amino acids. V lost 1 base and J 7 bases, leaving 11 bases between the germline ends. Here the CDR3 reads CASSLYRGRNEQFF. The CDR3, as DNA: TGTGCCAGCAGTTTATATCGGGGGCGAAATGAGCAGTTCTTC.

The chain carries TRBV6-5 and TRBJ2-1, with D unresolved. Germline V gene sequence: CDR1 MNHEY, CDR2 SVGAGI. The CDR3 is 15 residues long. The germline V and J ends were trimmed by 5 bases and 4 bases, with 15 bases remaining between them. The CDR3 bases are TGTGCCAGCAGTGTTCTAAGCTTCCGGTACAATGAGCAGTTCTTC. Translated: CASSVLSFRYNEQFF.

The rearrangement links TRBV7-2 to TRBJ1-2; possibly TRBD1 for D (5 bases). The CDR3 length is 13 residues. Trimming left V 1 base short and J 7 bases short, with 10 bases between. Germline assignment: CDR1 SGHTA and CDR2 FQGNSA. Written as DNA, the CDR3 is TGTGCCAGCAGCTTAGTAGGGGCGCGTGGCTACACCTTC. Translated, it gives CASSLVGARGYTF.

V usage is TRBV5-4 and J usage is TRBJ1-1; D gene unclear. V lost 1 base and J 3 bases, leaving 4 bases between the germline ends. CDR3 length: 12 residues. CDR1 and CDR2 from the germline V gene are SGHNT and YYREEE (reference sequence). The chain's CDR3 is CASSLSHTEAFF. The CDR3 DNA reads TGTGCCAGCAGCTTGTCACACACTGAAGCTTTCTTT. The full variable domain, its missing parts supplied by reference TRBV5-4 and TRBJ1-1, is ETGVTQSPTHLIKTRGQQVTLRCSSQSGHNTVSWYQQALGQGPQFIFQYYREEENGRGNFPPRFSGLQFPNYSSELNVNALELDDSALYLCASSLSHTEAFFGQGTRLTVV.

This clone was seen once. This chain joins TRBV21-1 and TRBJ2-1; TRBD2 is the table's D call, not checked against the DNA. TRBV21-1 is a documented pseudogene. The CDR3 contains 19 residues. The CDR3 DNA sequence: TGTGCCAGCAGCAAAGCGCTTCGGTGTCCAGCGGGGAACTACAATGAGCAGTTCTTC. This translates into CASSKALRCPAGNYNEQFF.

This clone was observed once. The chain has TRBV2 and TRBJ2-7, with 8 bases that match TRBD1. Germline V lookup: CDR1 SNHLY, CDR2 FYNNEI. The CDR3 loop spans 16 amino acids. J gave up 4 bases and V 4 bases, and 12 bases lay outside the gene matches. The CDR3 bases are TGTGCCAGCAGTGTTCGCGGAGGACAGGGCCCTTACGAGCAGTACTTC. Its translation: CASSVRGGQGPYEQYF.

This CDR3 reads CASSPPRQTQETQYF. Written as DNA, the CDR3 is TGTGCCAGCAGCCCTCCCCGACAGACCCAAGAGACCCAGTACTTC. The chain couples TRBV7-9 to TRBJ2-5; D might be TRBD1 (5 bases). The V end lost 5 bases, the J end lost 1 base, and 14 bases lay between the germline ends. Germline V lookup: CDR1 SEHNR, CDR2 FQNEAQ (reference sequence). The CDR3 sequence is 15 residues long.

This clone was seen only once. The J gene is TRBJ2-2, the V gene TRBV15; tentative D call: TRBD1 (6 bases). In germline, CDR1 is LNHNV, CDR2 YYDKDF (reference sequence). This CDR3 has 16 residues. Trimming stripped 5 bases from V and 4 bases from J, with 17 bases between. This chain's CDR3 is CATSGPLTGITGELFF. In DNA, the CDR3 is TGTGCCACCAGCGGACCCCTTACAGGGATCACCGGGGAGCTGTTTTTT.

The genes are TRBV5-1 and TRBJ2-1; the D call may be TRBD1 or TRBD2 (5 bases each). Germline V CDR1 and CDR2: SGHRS, YFSETQ. The ends were cut back, 3 bases at V and 6 bases at J, with 16 bases in the middle. The CDR3 totals 15 residues. The CDR3 spells CASSSWDGASNEQFF. In DNA form, the CDR3 reads TGCGCCAGCAGCTCGTGGGACGGAGCATCCAATGAGCAGTTCTTC.

The CDR3 sequence: CASSDGLRGNTEAFF. The CDR3 coding sequence is TGCGCCAGCAGTGACGGACTACGGGGGAACACTGAAGCTTTCTTT. The J gene is TRBJ1-1, the V gene TRBV10-1; D ambiguous. This CDR3 spans 15 amino acids. Germline CDR1 and CDR2: WNHNN and SYGVQD (reference sequence). V was shortened by 3 bases and J by 1 base, with 12 bases between the two germline ends.

The table lists this clone with a count of one. The chain links TRBV5-1 to TRBJ1-1; D is unclear. This CDR3 has 13 residues. Per germline, CDR1 SGHRS and CDR2 YFSETQ. Trimming removed 0 bases at V and 7 bases at J, with 10 bases between. The DNA for the CDR3 is TGCGCCAGCAGCTTGGATGTTCGCCGTGAAGCTTTCTTT. Its translation: CASSLDVRREAFF. Looking up the rest from reference TRBV5-1 and TRBJ1-1 gives the full variable domain: KAGVTQTPRYLIKTRGQQVTLSCSPISGHRSVSWYQQTPGQGLQFLFEYFSETQRNKGNFPGRFSGRQFSNSRSEMNVSTLELGDSALYLCASSLDVRREAFFGQGTRLTVV.

This clone was detected once. The CDR3 reads CASSGDSYEQYF. CDR3 coding DNA: TGTGCCAGCAGCGGGGACAGTTACGAGCAGTACTTC. The J gene is TRBJ2-7, the V gene TRBV9; 7 nucleotides align to TRBD1. The V segment lost 3 bases and the J segment 4 bases; nucleotides outside the gene matches: 1. Germline V gene data show CDR1 as SGDLS and CDR2 as YYNGEE. The CDR3 totals 12 residues.

This chain connects TRBV5-6 to TRBJ1-2; 10 nucleotides match TRBD1. The CDR3 covers 15 residues. The V segment lost 3 bases and the J segment 4 bases; nucleotides outside the gene matches: 6. Germline loops: CDR1 SGHDT, CDR2 YYEEEE. This CDR3 reads CASSYPDRGIYGYTF. CDR3 nucleotide sequence: TGTGCCAGCAGCTATCCGGACAGGGGGATCTATGGCTACACCTTC.

The DNA of the CDR3 is TGTGCCAGCAGTCCAGGGTGGGACGGACTAGCCCAGTACTTC. Translating gives CASSPGWDGLAQYF. The rearrangement links TRBV28 to TRBJ2-7, with 8 bases matching TRBD2. This CDR3 is 14 amino acids long. In germline, CDR1 is MDHEN, CDR2 SYDVKM. With 5 bases clipped from V and 10 bases from J, the junction kept 13 bases outside the gene matches.

The chain has TRBV2 and TRBJ2-5; 9 nucleotides align to TRBD2. There are 15 residues in the CDR3. Germline loops: CDR1 SNHLY, CDR2 FYNNEI. Losses at the gene ends were 8 bases for V and 5 bases for J; bases not matched to a gene: 12. The CDR3 nucleotides are TGTGCCAGCTTAATCGGGGCGGGAGGGGGCGAGACCCAGTACTTC. It codes for CASLIGAGGGETQYF. The entire variable domain, with the rest obtained from reference TRBV2 and TRBJ2-5, is as follows: EPEVTQTPSHQVTQMGQEVILRCVPISNHLYFYWYRQILGQKVEFLVSFYNNEISEKSEIFDDQFSVERPDGSNFTLKIRSTKLEDSAMYFCASLIGAGGGETQYFGPGTRLLVL.

This clone showed up just a few times. This chain joins TRBV2 and TRBJ2-1; the D gene is possibly TRBD2 (5 bases). The CDR3 totals 10 residues. Germline V gene lookup returns CDR1 SNHLY and CDR2 FYNNEI. V lost 8 bases, J lost 7 bases, and 6 bases lay in between. The CDR3 reads CASGGNEQFF. The CDR3 DNA reads as TGTGCCAGCGGCGGGAATGAGCAGTTCTTC. Drawing the rest from reference TRBV2 and TRBJ2-1, the complete variable domain is EPEVTQTPSHQVTQMGQEVILRCVPISNHLYFYWYRQILGQKVEFLVSFYNNEISEKSEIFDDQFSVERPDGSNFTLKIRSTKLEDSAMYFCASGGNEQFFGPGTRLTVL.

The chain carries TRBV6-1 and TRBJ2-7; possible D gene TRBD1, 6 bases. This CDR3 contains 14 residues. The V end was cut by 8 bases, the J end by 1 base, with 15 bases between. CDR1 is MNHNS, CDR2 SASEGT, per germline. The CDR3 here is CASFRTETSYEQYF. The DNA of the CDR3 is TGTGCCAGCTTCCGGACAGAAACTTCCTACGAGCAGTACTTC.

V gene TRBV19 combines with J gene TRBJ2-2; TRBD1 matches at 8 bases. The CDR3 is made up of 15 amino acids. The germline V gene encodes CDR1 LNHDA and CDR2 SQIVND (reference sequence). The J segment lost 2 bases and the V segment lost 8 bases, leaving 7 bases of the junction unmatched. This chain's CDR3 is CASAGTGLNTGELFF. The CDR3 region has the DNA TGTGCCAGTGCCGGGACAGGTCTCAACACCGGGGAGCTGTTTTTT.

The rearrangement joins TRBV27 to TRBJ1-1, with D possibly being TRBD1 (6 bases). The CDR3 contains 14 residues. With 6 bases removed from V and 2 bases from J, the gap between germline ends came to 13 bases. Germline V gene lookup returns CDR1 MNHEY and CDR2 SMNVEV (reference sequence). The CDR3 reads CASSTQGGNTEAFF. As DNA, the CDR3 is TGTGCCAGCAGCACACAGGGAGGCAACACTGAAGCTTTCTTT.

The chain is built from TRBV7-3 and TRBJ2-7; 11 bases align to TRBD2. This CDR3 has 16 amino acids. The J segment lost 0 bases and the V segment lost 5 bases, leaving 6 bases of the junction unmatched. Germline-derived CDR1 and CDR2 are SGHTA and FQGTGA. The CDR3: CASSRPSGGHSYEQYF. CDR3 in DNA: TGTGCCAGCAGCCGACCTAGCGGGGGGCACTCCTACGAGCAGTACTTC.

The chain is built from TRBV7-2 and TRBJ2-3; TRBD2 matches at 12 bases. With 5 bases clipped from V and 2 bases from J, the junction kept 8 bases outside the gene matches. The CDR3 is 17 residues long. CDR1 is SGHTA and CDR2 is FQGNSA in the germline V gene. As DNA, the CDR3 is TGTGCCAGCAGCCCAAAGAGACTAGCGGGAGCCACAGATACGCAGTATTTT. This sequence encodes CASSPKRLAGATDTQYF.

The chain carries TRBV18 and TRBJ2-7; D gene uncertain. This CDR3 has 14 residues. V lost 0 bases to trimming and J lost 1 base, with 7 bases between them. CDR1 is KGHSH, CDR2 LQKENI, per germline. The CDR3 region has the DNA TGTGCCAGCTCACCACCGTCCGGGTCCTACGAGCAGTACTTC. It translates to CASSPPSGSYEQYF.

This chain connects TRBV9 to TRBJ1-1, with D tentatively TRBD1 (5 bases). Trimming stripped 4 bases from V and 5 bases from J, with 12 bases between. Germline loops: CDR1 SGDLS, CDR2 YYNGEE. This CDR3 comprises 13 residues. Here the CDR3 DNA reads TGTGCCAGCAGCTGGGGGACGGGTACTGAAGCTTTCTTT. Protein product: CASSWGTGTEAFF.